One T cell receptor (beta chain) is described in this entry. The sample belongs to a study of blood T cell repertoires in COVID-19. Measured with immunoSEQ multiplex PCR; TCRdb has only the in-frame clones, and not every one. The sample lists about 400,000 clones, just under 90% occurring once. The sequenced material came from PBMCs or T cells enriched from blood (not recorded which). This TCR was recovered from a woman aged 30 to 39 who had recovered from COVID-19.

The CDR3 nucleotides read TGCGCCAGCAGCCGAGTAGGACAGGGTGGCAGCAATCAGCCCCAGCATTTT. Translation: CASSRVGQGGSNQPQHF. The V gene is TRBV4-1, the J gene TRBJ1-5; TRBD1 matches at 8 bases. Germline V gene data show CDR1 as MGHRA and CDR2 as YSYEKL. The CDR3 has 17 amino acids. V lost 4 bases and J lost 1; bases outside the gene matches: 9.